The source of this TCR beta chain is a study of T cells after yellow fever vaccination. Turning to the study itself: SMART-Seq v4 Ultra Low Input handled preparation of low-cell-number fractions.

It was through 5'RACE template switching that TCR cDNA was made, with a universal primer site and UMIs added. TCRdb ran MiXCR on the 5' RACE reads and lists one entry per CDR3 protein. The table records under 350,000 distinct CDR3 sequences, 4.1% of them present only once. Germline V gene sequence: CDR1 MGHDK, CDR2 SYGVNS. Trimming shortened V by 2 bases and J by 11 bases, and 18 bases separated the two germline ends. The CDR3 contains 14 residues. This clonotype was observed a handful of times. Antigen specificity is unknown. Study results and limitations: The secondary response was weaker but peaked faster, day 5 versus 15.

The chain links TRBV25-1 to TRBJ1-1, with D perhaps TRBD1 (6 bases). This receptor was identified in a man between 18 and 35 years old who received the YFV17D yellow fever vaccine. Sequenced material: PBMCs, taken 5 days after the yellow fever booster vaccination. CDR3: CASSERDILGSAFF. In DNA form, the CDR3 reads TGTGCCAGCAGTGAACGGGACATTCTGGGTTCGGCTTTCTTT.